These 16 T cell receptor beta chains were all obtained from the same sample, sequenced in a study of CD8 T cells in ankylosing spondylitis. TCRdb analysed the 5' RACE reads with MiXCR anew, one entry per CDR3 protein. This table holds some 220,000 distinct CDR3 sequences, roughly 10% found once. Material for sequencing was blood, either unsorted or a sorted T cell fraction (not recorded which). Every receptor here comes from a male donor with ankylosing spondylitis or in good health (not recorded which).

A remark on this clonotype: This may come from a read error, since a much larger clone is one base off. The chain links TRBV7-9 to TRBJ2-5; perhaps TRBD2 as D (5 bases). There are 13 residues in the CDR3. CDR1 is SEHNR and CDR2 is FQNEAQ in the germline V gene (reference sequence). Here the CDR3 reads CTSSPGSEETQYF. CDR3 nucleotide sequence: TGTACCAGCAGCCCGGGGAGTGAAGAGACCCAGTACTTC.

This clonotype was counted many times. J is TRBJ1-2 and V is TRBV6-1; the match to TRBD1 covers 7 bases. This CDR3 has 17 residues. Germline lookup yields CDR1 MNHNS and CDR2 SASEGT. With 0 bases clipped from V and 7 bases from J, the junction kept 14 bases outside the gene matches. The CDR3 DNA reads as TGTGCCAGCAGTGAAGCCCTAAACAGGGGAAGCGACTCTGGCTACACCTTC. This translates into CASSEALNRGSDSGYTF.

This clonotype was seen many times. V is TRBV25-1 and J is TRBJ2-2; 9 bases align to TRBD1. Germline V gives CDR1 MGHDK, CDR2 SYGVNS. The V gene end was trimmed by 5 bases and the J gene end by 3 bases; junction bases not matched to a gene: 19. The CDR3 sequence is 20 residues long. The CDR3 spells CASSPYGQGPGVTDTGELFF. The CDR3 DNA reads TGTGCCAGCAGTCCCTACGGACAGGGGCCGGGAGTGACCGACACCGGGGAGCTGTTTTTT.

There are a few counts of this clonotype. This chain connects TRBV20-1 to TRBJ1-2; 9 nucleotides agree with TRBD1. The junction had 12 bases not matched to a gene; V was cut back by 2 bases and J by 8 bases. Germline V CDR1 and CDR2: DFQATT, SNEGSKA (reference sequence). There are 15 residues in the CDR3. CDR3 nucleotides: TGCAGTGCTAGATCCACCCCATCAGGGACAGGGGGCTACACCTTC. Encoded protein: CSARSTPSGTGGYTF.

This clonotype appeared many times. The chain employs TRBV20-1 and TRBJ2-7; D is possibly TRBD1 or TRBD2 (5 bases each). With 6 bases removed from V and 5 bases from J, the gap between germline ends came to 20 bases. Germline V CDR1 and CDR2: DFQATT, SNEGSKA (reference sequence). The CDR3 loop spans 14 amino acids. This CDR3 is CSAVPGTAIDEQYF. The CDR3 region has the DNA TGCAGTGCCGTACCCGGGACGGCGATCGACGAGCAGTACTTC.

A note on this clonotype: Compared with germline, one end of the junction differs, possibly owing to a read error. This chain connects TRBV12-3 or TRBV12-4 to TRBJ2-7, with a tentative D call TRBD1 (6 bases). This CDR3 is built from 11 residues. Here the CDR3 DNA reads TGTACCAGCAGCAAAACAGGGTTTCAGTACTTT. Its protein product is CTSSKTGFQYF.

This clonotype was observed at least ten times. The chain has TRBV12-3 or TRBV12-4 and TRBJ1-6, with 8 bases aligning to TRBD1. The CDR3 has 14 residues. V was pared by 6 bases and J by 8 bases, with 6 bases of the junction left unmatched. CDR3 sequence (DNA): TGTGCCAGCAGCTTTCAGGGGGCCTATTCACCCCTCCACTTT. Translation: CASSFQGAYSPLHF.

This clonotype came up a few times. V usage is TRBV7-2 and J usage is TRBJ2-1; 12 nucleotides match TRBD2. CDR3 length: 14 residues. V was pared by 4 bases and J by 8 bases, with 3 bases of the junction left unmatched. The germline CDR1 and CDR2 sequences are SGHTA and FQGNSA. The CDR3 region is CASSWGLAGDEQFF. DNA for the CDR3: TGTGCCAGCAGCTGGGGACTAGCGGGTGATGAGCAGTTCTTC.

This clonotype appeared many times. Written as DNA, the CDR3 is TGTGCCAGCAGGGACAGGGGAGCGGTTGAAGCTTTCTTT. It codes for CASRDRGAVEAFF. The genes are TRBV27 and TRBJ1-1; 9 bases map to TRBD1. Germline CDR1 and CDR2: MNHEY and SMNVEV (reference sequence). This CDR3 comprises 13 residues. V shed 6 bases, J shed 7 bases, and the junction held 6 bases outside the gene matches.

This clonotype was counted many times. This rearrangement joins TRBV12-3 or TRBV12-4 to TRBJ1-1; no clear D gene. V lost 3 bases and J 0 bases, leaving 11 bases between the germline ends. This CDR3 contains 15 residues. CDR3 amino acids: CASSFLPKLNTEAFF. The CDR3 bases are TGTGCCAGCAGTTTTCTGCCGAAGCTGAACACTGAAGCTTTCTTT.

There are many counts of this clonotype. CDR3: CASSSFSGAVTTQYF. The DNA for the CDR3 is TGTGCCAGCAGCTCTTTTAGCGGGGCGGTGACTACGCAGTATTTT. The chain recombines TRBV11-2 with TRBJ2-3, with 8 bases aligning to TRBD2. Germline CDR1 and CDR2: SGHAT and FQNNGV. The trim removed 4 bases at V and 8 bases at J, leaving 11 bases unmatched. The CDR3 sequence is 15 residues long.

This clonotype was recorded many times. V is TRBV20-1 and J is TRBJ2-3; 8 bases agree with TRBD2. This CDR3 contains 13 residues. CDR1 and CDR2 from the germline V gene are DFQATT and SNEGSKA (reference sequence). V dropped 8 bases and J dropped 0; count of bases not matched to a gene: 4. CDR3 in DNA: TGCAGTACGCGGGGGGCTAGCACAGATACGCAGTATTTT. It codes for CSTRGASTDTQYF.

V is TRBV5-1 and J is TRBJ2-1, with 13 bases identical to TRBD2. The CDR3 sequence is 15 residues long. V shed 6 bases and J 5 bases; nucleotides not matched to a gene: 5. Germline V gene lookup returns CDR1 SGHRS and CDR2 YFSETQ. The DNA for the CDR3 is TGCGCCAGCACCTTTGGGACTAGCGGGAACAATGAGCAGTTCTTC. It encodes CASTFGTSGNNEQFF.

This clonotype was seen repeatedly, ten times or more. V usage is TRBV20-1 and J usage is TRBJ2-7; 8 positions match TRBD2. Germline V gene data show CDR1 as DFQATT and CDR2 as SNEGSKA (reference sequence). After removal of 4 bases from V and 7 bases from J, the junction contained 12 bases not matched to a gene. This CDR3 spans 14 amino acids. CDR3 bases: TGCAGTGCTACCGCCGAAGCGGGAGTTGGGGAGCAGTACTTC. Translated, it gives CSATAEAGVGEQYF.

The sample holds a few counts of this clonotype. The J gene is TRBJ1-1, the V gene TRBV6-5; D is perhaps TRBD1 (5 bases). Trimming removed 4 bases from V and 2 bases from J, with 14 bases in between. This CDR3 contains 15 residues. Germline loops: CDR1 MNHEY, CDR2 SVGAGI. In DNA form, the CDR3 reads TGTGCCAGCAGTTGCTCCGGGGGTGCTAACACTGAAGCTTTCTTT. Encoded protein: CASSCSGGANTEAFF.

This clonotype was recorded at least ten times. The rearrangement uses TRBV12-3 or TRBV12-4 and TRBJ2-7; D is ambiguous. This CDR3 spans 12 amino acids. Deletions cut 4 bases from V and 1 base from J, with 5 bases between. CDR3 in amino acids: CASSYSSYEQYF. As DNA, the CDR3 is TGTGCCAGCAGTTATTCTTCCTACGAGCAGTACTTC.